This T cell receptor beta chain comes out of a study of regulatory and conventional T cells in RAG deficiency (dated by TCRdb to about 2017). At the level of the whole study: High-throughput TCR beta sequencing was used to compare the repertoire diversity and composition of Treg, conventional CD4+ and CD8+ T cells between RAG-deficient patients and healthy controls. The full study reports these points: Compared with control T-cell subpopulations, RAG-deficient patients had much lower Shannon entropy and higher Simpson indices. Sorted CD25-high CD127-low cells from Omenn syndrome patients may represent peripherally activated cells rather than bona fide Treg cells. Compared with controls, Omenn syndrome and CID/AS patients had approximately 95-fold fewer unique TCR beta sequences in Treg cells, whereas the reduction in the other subsets was roughly 9.8-fold. For some subjects, some T-cell subset analyses were not performed. Shorter CDR3 lengths were found in all patient T-cell subsets, and >75% Treg-Tconv repertoire overlap at nucleotide and amino acid level was observed in Omenn syndrome patients.

The cysteine opens and the phenylalanine closes a CDR3 of 13 amino acids. Left in the record is the CDR3 DNA by itself, 39 bases read in frame from the first base. For CDR1 and CDR2, the germline V gene lists MGHRA and YSYEKL. V is reduced by 5 bases and J by 6 bases, leaving a spacing of 10 bases between them. Receptors were amplified or captured by the immunoSEQ multiplex PCR assay. Genomic DNA from the sorted T-cell subsets was used to amplify rearranged TCR beta chain products, which were then sequenced. For the original study's pipeline: Shannon entropy and Simpson indices were used to quantify the repertoire diversity of productive TCR beta rearrangements. To gauge clonal expansion, the frequencies of the 100 most abundant productive TCR beta clonotypes among total reads were added together. The TRB repertoires were scored with a self-reactivity index that is based on amino acid usage at CDR3beta positions 6 and 7. Two-way ANOVA was used for repertoire analyses, while Student t or Mann-Whitney tests were used for flow cytometric analyses. Here the immuneACCESS table is served through TCRdb, limited to in-frame sequences with V and J called. Missing clones are a known gap in these copies; in checked studies unresolved V genes cover under half, and the rest lacks a known reason. The V and J calls and clone size are taken from that table; D and trimming were inferred from the DNA. The sample profile shows around 29,000 clones; approximately 96% of them were found once. Of the sample, about 0.36% is held by the ten largest clones.

Comments on this clone: It has no known antigen specificity. No base quality values were provided; no much bigger clone lies one nucleotide off.

Before genomic DNA was extracted, conventional CD4+ T cells were isolated from blood as CD25-low CD127-high cells. Eight or nine healthy control donors were used as the comparison group for repertoire analyses. The sample was also reused in another study, on regulatory T cells. That second report states: For the multiplex PCR, 52 forward TRBV primers and 13 reverse TRBJ primers were used, and amplification bias was corrected with both assay-based and computational methods. Patient repertoires showed restricted unique TRB V-J pairs and skewed V and J gene usage, most marked in regulatory T cells. T-cell receptor beta repertoires of sorted regulatory, conventional CD4+ and CD8+ T cells were compared between CD3G-deficient patients and healthy controls. Peripheral blood mononuclear cells were isolated by Ficoll density separation. Within the immunoSEQ assay, multiplex PCR amplified rearranged TRB loci from genomic DNA. TRB amplicons were sequenced using an Illumina HiSeq platform. Custom algorithms error-filtered the raw sequences and aligned them to reference gene sequences, after which the immunoSEQ online tools were used for analysis. Frequencies of productive and nonproductive TRB rearrangements were evaluated among both unique and total sequences. Groups were compared by t tests, Mann-Whitney tests or two-way ANOVA performed in Prism software.

The receptor was isolated from a human donor in good health. The sequenced sample consisted of CD25- CD4+ T cells sorted from blood. The chain is made from TRBV4-1 and TRBJ1-4; the best D guess is TRBD1, with 5 bases matching. For the CDR3, the sequence is CASSTPTDEKLFF. Here is the DNA: TGCGCCAGCAGCACGCCGACAGATGAAAAACTGTTTTTT.